A single sample gave rise to the 32 T cell receptor beta chains below, sequenced in a study of cytomegalovirus exposure and HLA in healthy donors. The primer mix had 60 Vbeta and 13 Jbeta primers. Sequencing used immunoSEQ multiplex PCR; TCRdb keeps in-frame clones, though not all of them. This sample has about 160,000 clones, with approximately 86% found just once. Sample: PBMCs. These receptors all stem from a woman younger than 35 in good health and CMV-seronegative.

This rearrangement joins TRBV6-5 to TRBJ1-2; tentative D call: TRBD1 (5 bases). The CDR3 has 15 amino acids. Germline V gene sequence: CDR1 MNHEY, CDR2 SVGAGI. V was trimmed by 4 bases and J by 6 bases, leaving 18 bases between them. The CDR3, as DNA: TGTGCCAGCAGTTTCTCTTTTATAACGGGGGATGGCTACACCTTC. Its translation: CASSFSFITGDGYTF.

J is TRBJ2-2 and V is TRBV27; 7 nucleotides agree with TRBD2. The CDR3 totals 20 residues. V shed 3 bases, J shed 2 bases, and the junction held 18 bases outside the gene matches. Germline-derived CDR1 and CDR2 are MNHEY and SMNVEV (reference sequence). CDR3 region: CASSFLLPGLPYSNTGELFF. CDR3 DNA sequence: TGTGCCAGCAGTTTCCTGTTGCCGGGACTACCCTATTCTAACACCGGGGAGCTGTTTTTT.

The V call is TRBV5-1, the J call TRBJ2-5, with 15 bases identical to TRBD2. V was clipped by 3 bases and J by 5 bases; unmatched bases: 5. Germline V gene data show CDR1 as SGHRS and CDR2 as YFSETQ. The CDR3 sequence is 16 residues long. CDR3 bases: TGCGCCAGCAGCTCCGGGACTAGCGGGGGGCTGGAGACCCAGTACTTC. This translates into CASSSGTSGGLETQYF.

The chain employs TRBV27 and TRBJ2-1; TRBD1 agrees at 8 bases. The CDR3 consists of 17 residues. Per germline, CDR1 MNHEY and CDR2 SMNVEV (reference sequence). V lost 5 bases, J lost 8 bases, and 17 bases stayed unmatched. The CDR3 DNA reads as TGTGCCAGCAGTCCCTTGGGCAGGACAGGGAGCGGCCATGAGCAGTTCTTC. It encodes CASSPLGRTGSGHEQFF.

The J gene is TRBJ1-1, the V gene TRBV7-9; weak D call: TRBD1 (6 bases). The V end was cut by 8 bases, the J end by 0 bases, with 13 bases between. Germline V gene lookup returns CDR1 SEHNR and CDR2 FQNEAQ (reference sequence). The CDR3 totals 14 residues. The CDR3: CASRTGKVNTEAFF. The CDR3 DNA follows: TGTGCCAGCCGCACAGGGAAAGTGAACACTGAAGCTTTCTTT. Drawing the rest from reference TRBV7-9 and TRBJ1-1, the complete variable domain is DTGVSQNPRHKITKRGQNVTFRCDPISEHNRLYWYRQTLGQGPEFLTYFQNEAQLEKSRLLSDRFSAERPKGSFSTLEIQRTEQGDSAMYLCASRTGKVNTEAFFGQGTRLTVV.

CDR3 protein: CASSPCPPAEAFF. The CDR3 DNA follows: TGTGCCAGCAGCCCCTGCCCACCAGCTGAAGCTTTCTTT. This chain uses TRBV21-1 with TRBJ1-1; the D segment call TRBD1 is taken from the table without a DNA check. TRBV21-1 is classified as a pseudogene. The CDR3 runs to 13 residues.

This chain uses TRBV28 with TRBJ1-1, with D hard to call. Trimming removed 4 bases from V and 10 bases from J, with 16 bases in between. This CDR3 is 13 amino acids long. Germline values: CDR1 MDHEN, CDR2 SYDVKM. The CDR3 DNA reads as TGTGCCAGCAGTTCCCAAGGGAGGGTGGGAGCTTTCTTT. It specifies CASSSQGRVGAFF.

The genes are TRBV11-1 and TRBJ1-4, with D perhaps TRBD1 (5 bases). The germline V gene encodes CDR1 SGHAT and CDR2 FQDESV (reference sequence). Trimming stripped 5 bases from V and 7 bases from J, with 14 bases between. CDR3 size: 14 residues. The CDR3 reads CASSLTGGGEKLFF. The CDR3 nucleotides read TGTGCCAGCAGCCTTACCGGGGGAGGTGAAAAACTGTTTTTT. The complete variable domain, with remaining parts taken from reference TRBV11-1 and TRBJ1-4, reads EAEVAQSPRYKITEKSQAVAFWCDPISGHATLYWYRQILGQGPELLVQFQDESVVDDSQLPKDRFSAERLKGVDSTLKIQPAELGDSAMYLCASSLTGGGEKLFFGSGTQLSVL.

The chain uses TRBV25-1 and TRBJ2-3, with TRBD2 matching 12 bases. Per the germline V gene, CDR1 is MGHDK and CDR2 is SYGVNS. The CDR3 is 16 amino acids. Germline trimming cut 3 bases from V and 4 bases from J; bases unmatched to any gene: 5. CDR3 sequence (DNA): TGTGCCAGCAGTGATACGACTAGCGGGAGTTCAGATACGCAGTATTTT. Protein sequence: CASSDTTSGSSDTQYF.

The chain recombines TRBV5-4 with TRBJ2-3, with D tentatively TRBD2 (5 bases). Germline V CDR1 and CDR2: SGHNT, YYREEE (reference sequence). CDR3 length: 13 amino acids. V lost 3 bases, J lost 6 bases, and 11 bases lay in between. The CDR3 nucleotides read TGTGCCAGCAGCTCCGGGGTGGGCGATACGCAGTATTTT. It translates to CASSSGVGDTQYF.

This clone has just a few counts. This chain links TRBV6-5 with TRBJ1-1; D gene unclear. The CDR3 extends over 11 amino acids. CDR1 is MNHEY and CDR2 is SVGAGI in the germline V gene. Trimming stripped 5 bases from V and 6 bases from J, with 7 bases between. The chain's CDR3 is CASSNGPEAFF. DNA of the CDR3: TGTGCCAGCAGTAACGGTCCTGAAGCTTTCTTT.

CDR3 loop: CASSPGQGAFGYTF. CDR3 bases: TGCGCCAGCAGTCCGGGACAGGGGGCTTTTGGTTACACCTTC. The chain has TRBV10-2 and TRBJ1-2; 12 bases are shared with TRBD1. The CDR3 totals 14 residues. Looked up from germline, CDR1 is WSHSY and CDR2 is SAAADI. Trimming at V came to 5 bases and at J to 11 bases, leaving 9 bases not matched to a gene.

The chain has TRBV5-1 and TRBJ1-5; D is perhaps TRBD1 (6 bases). This CDR3 spans 16 amino acids. The V and J ends lost 0 bases and 6 bases respectively, with 16 bases between them. Germline V gene data show CDR1 as SGHRS and CDR2 as YFSETQ. DNA for the CDR3: TGCGCCAGCAGCTTGGAGGGGACGGGGGGCAGTCAGCCCCAGCATTTT. Protein sequence: CASSLEGTGGSQPQHF.

V is TRBV7-7 and J is TRBJ2-5; 9 nucleotides line up with TRBD2. Looked up from germline, CDR1 is SSHAT and CDR2 is FNYEAQ (reference sequence). The CDR3 has 16 residues. The CDR3 bases are TGTGCTAGCGGGGGCATCGATTTAGGGAATCAAGAGACCCAGTACTTC. It encodes CASGGIDLGNQETQYF.

This chain joins TRBV6-5 and TRBJ2-7; D perhaps matches TRBD2 (6 bases). The V gene lost 0 bases and the J gene lost 2 bases, with 11 bases spanning the gap. This CDR3 contains 15 residues. The germline gives CDR1 MNHEY, CDR2 SVGAGI. The chain's CDR3 is CASSYSGLMTYEQYF. The CDR3 DNA sequence: TGTGCCAGCAGTTACTCGGGACTGATGACCTACGAGCAGTACTTC.

This chain uses TRBV5-5 with TRBJ2-5, with 7 positions matching TRBD1. The J call is uncertain, as TRBJ2-7 better fits the DNA end. CDR3 length: 15 residues. CDR1 and CDR2 (germline): SGHKS, YYEKEE (reference sequence). CDR3 in DNA: TGTGCCAGCAGCGAACGGACAGGTCGTTCCTACGAGCAGTACTTC. This codes for CASSERTGRSYEQYF.

This clone showed up just once. The J gene is TRBJ1-1, the V gene TRBV6-5; 7 bases are shared with TRBD1. CDR1 MNHEY and CDR2 SVGAGI come from the germline V gene. Trimming removed 4 bases from V and 5 bases from J; junction bases left unmatched: 10. CDR3 length: 15 residues. The CDR3 region has the DNA TGTGCCAGCAGTTCGGGAGGGGGCGAAAGGACTGAAGCTTTCTTT. Protein sequence: CASSSGGGERTEAFF.

The chain is built from TRBV6-5 and TRBJ2-3; D call uncertain. V lost 5 bases to trimming and J lost 0 bases, with 3 bases between them. CDR3 size: 12 residues. The germline gives CDR1 MNHEY, CDR2 SVGAGI. CDR3 nucleotide sequence: TGTGCCAGCAGTCAAAGCACAGATACGCAGTATTTT. This translates into CASSQSTDTQYF.

The V and J genes are TRBV15 and TRBJ1-3; a possible D gene is TRBD1 (5 bases). The germline V gene encodes CDR1 LNHNV and CDR2 YYDKDF (reference sequence). V was cut by 1 base and J by 4 bases, with 11 bases left in between. CDR3 size: 15 residues. The CDR3 nucleotides are TGTGCCACCAGCAGAGGAAAGGGGTACGGAAACACCATATATTTT. This gives the protein CATSRGKGYGNTIYF.

This chain uses TRBV2 with TRBJ2-3; 11 bases align to TRBD2. The germline CDR1 and CDR2 sequences are SNHLY and FYNNEI. The trim removed 6 bases at V and 2 bases at J, leaving 4 bases unmatched. This CDR3 region has 15 residues. CDR3 DNA sequence: TGTGCCAGCAGATTACTAGCGGGAGTCACAGATACGCAGTATTTT. Its protein is CASRLLAGVTDTQYF.

This chain links TRBV4-2 with TRBJ2-7; 11 bases match TRBD2. Germline CDR1 is LGHNA and CDR2 is YNFKEQ. This CDR3 has 16 amino acids. V gave up 1 base and J gave up 4 bases; unmatched junction bases: 6. CDR3 nucleotide sequence: TGTGCCAGCAGCCAAGGTTCGATAGCGGGGGGGTACGAGCAGTACTTC. It encodes CASSQGSIAGGYEQYF.

V gene TRBV6-5 combines with J gene TRBJ2-7; 9 bases map to TRBD1. The length of the CDR3 is 13 residues. Germline CDR1 reads MNHEY; CDR2 reads SVGAGI. V dropped 6 bases and J dropped 2; count of bases not matched to a gene: 2. The CDR3 protein is CASRGQGPYEQYF. CDR3 DNA: TGTGCCAGCAGGGGACAGGGTCCCTACGAGCAGTACTTC.

The chain uses TRBV6-1 and TRBJ1-1; D unclear. The CDR3 spans 15 residues. V lost 3 bases, J lost 4 bases, and 15 bases lay in between. Germline CDR1 MNHNS, CDR2 SASEGT. DNA for the CDR3: TGTGCCAGCAGTGAGGGGAGACATGAGGTCACTGAAGCTTTCTTT. This codes for CASSEGRHEVTEAFF.

Only a few counts were recorded for this clone. The chain links TRBV18 to TRBJ1-4; no firm D call. Between the trimmed V and J ends, which lost 3 bases and 8 bases, there was a span of 16 bases. The CDR3 has 15 amino acids. Germline V lookup: CDR1 KGHSH, CDR2 LQKENI. The CDR3 DNA reads as TGTGCCAGCTCACCCGGACTGACCGAGATGGAAAAACTGTTTTTT. This gives the protein CASSPGLTEMEKLFF.

This clone was detected a few times. This chain connects TRBV4-2 to TRBJ2-5; TRBD1 aligns across 11 bases. The assigned J gene may be wrong: the sequence end matches TRBJ2-7 better. This CDR3 comprises 16 residues. Germline V gene sequence: CDR1 LGHNA, CDR2 YNFKEQ. The CDR3 bases are TGTGCCAGCAGCCAAGATATTGGGACAGGGGGCTACGAGCAGTACTTC. Its protein is CASSQDIGTGGYEQYF.

The chain uses TRBV5-4 and TRBJ2-1; the match to TRBD1 covers 11 bases. Per germline, CDR1 SGHNT and CDR2 YYREEE (reference sequence). The CDR3 is 17 residues long. V dropped 2 bases and J dropped 7; count of bases not matched to a gene: 11. CDR3 residues: CASSFGQGASAENEQFF. The CDR3 DNA is TGTGCCAGCAGCTTCGGACAGGGGGCATCGGCGGAAAATGAGCAGTTCTTC.

The V gene is TRBV6-1, the J gene TRBJ1-2, with 10 bases matching TRBD1. This CDR3 contains 15 residues. CDR1 and CDR2 from the germline V gene are MNHNS and SASEGT. V was pared by 2 bases and J by 6 bases, with 6 bases of the junction left unmatched. The CDR3 loop is CASSEPGQGPNGYTF. The CDR3 DNA sequence: TGTGCCAGCAGTGAACCGGGACAGGGGCCCAATGGCTACACCTTC.

The chain carries TRBV7-9 and TRBJ1-2; TRBD1 is a possible D gene (5 bases). CDR3 length: 14 residues. Germline V gene lookup returns CDR1 SEHNR and CDR2 FQNEAQ (reference sequence). V was cut by 5 bases and J by 0 bases, with 10 bases left in between. The CDR3 sequence: CASSPQGSNYGYTF. CDR3 DNA: TGTGCCAGCAGCCCTCAGGGCTCTAACTATGGCTACACCTTC.

The chain couples TRBV6-6 to TRBJ2-7; TRBD1 matches 7 bases. The junction had 13 bases not matched to a gene; V was cut back by 5 bases and J by 3 bases. The CDR3 has 16 amino acids. Per the germline V gene, CDR1 is MNHNY and CDR2 is SVGAGI (reference sequence). CDR3 region: CASSPRQGRDFYEQYF. DNA of the CDR3: TGTGCCAGCAGTCCTAGACAGGGCCGAGATTTCTACGAGCAGTACTTC.

The V and J genes are TRBV27 and TRBJ2-7; D possibly corresponds to TRBD2 (7 bases). The CDR3 runs to 15 residues. Germline values: CDR1 MNHEY, CDR2 SMNVEV (reference sequence). V dropped 5 bases and J dropped 4 bases, with 18 bases sitting between them. CDR3 protein: CASSLPGRGPYEQYF. The CDR3, as DNA: TGTGCCAGCAGTCTACCCGGGCGGGGGCCATACGAGCAGTACTTC.

The CDR3 loop is CASSPTSGSYNEQFF. The CDR3 region has the DNA TGTGCCAGCAGCCCGACTAGCGGCTCCTACAATGAGCAGTTCTTC. The genes are TRBV7-3 and TRBJ2-1, with TRBD2 matching over 9 bases. The CDR3 runs 15 residues. J was trimmed by 0 bases and V by 5 bases; bases with no gene match: 2. Germline CDR1 is SGHTA and CDR2 is FQGTGA. The full variable domain, rest sourced from reference TRBV7-3 and TRBJ2-1, is GAGVSQTPSNKVTEKGKYVELRCDPISGHTALYWYRQSLGQGPEFLIYFQGTGAADDSGLPNDRFFAVRPEGSVSTLKIQRTERGDSAVYLCASSPTSGSYNEQFFGPGTRLTVL.

This clone was seen just once. The chain recombines TRBV10-1 with TRBJ2-3; 11 bases are a match to TRBD2. This CDR3 is built from 15 residues. Germline loops: CDR1 WNHNN, CDR2 SYGVQD (reference sequence). V lost 5 bases, J lost 3 bases, and 4 bases stayed unmatched. DNA for the CDR3: TGCGCCAGCAGTTCAAGACTAGCGGGGACAGATACGCAGTATTTT. Amino acids: CASSSRLAGTDTQYF.